A single sample gave rise to the 7 T cell receptor beta chains below, sequenced in a study of chemoradiotherapy in HPV16-positive cancers. Assay: immunoSEQ multiplex PCR; the TCRdb copy retains only in-frame clones and omits some. The data contain around 11,000 clones, 91% of them singletons. Here the sequenced sample was blood, taken from a patient who underwent chemoradiotherapy. The receptors shown here come from a human donor with HPV-associated anogenital cancer.

The chain carries TRBV7-3 and TRBJ2-1; D may match TRBD1 or TRBD2 (6 bases each). Germline V CDR1 and CDR2: SGHTA, FQGTGA. The CDR3 spans 16 residues. Trimming took 5 bases from V and 7 from J, leaving 21 bases between them. CDR3 region: CASSHSSSGARNEQFF. For the CDR3, the DNA is TGTGCCAGCAGCCACTCCTCGTCGGGGGCGCGGAATGAGCAGTTCTTC.

CDR3 sequence: CASSFMDTGELFF. The CDR3 DNA reads as TGTGCCAGCAGCTTCATGGACACCGGGGAGCTGTTTTTT. The chain links TRBV7-3 to TRBJ2-2; no reliable D call. Trimming stripped 3 bases from V and 3 bases from J, with 5 bases between. This CDR3 is 13 amino acids long. The V gene's germline CDR1 is SGHTA and CDR2 FQGTGA.

V gene TRBV18 combines with J gene TRBJ2-1; tentative D call: TRBD2 (6 bases). With 0 bases removed from V and 8 bases from J, the gap between germline ends came to 20 bases. CDR3 length: 17 amino acids. The germline V gene encodes CDR1 KGHSH and CDR2 LQKENI. CDR3 bases: TGTGCCAGCTCACCACCCCCGGGACTCCCCCTTGACGATGAGCAGTTCTTC. This translates into CASSPPPGLPLDDEQFF.

This clone was counted a single time. One end of the junction is discordant with germline, which a read error may explain. The sample has other DNA sequences that encode this CDR3 too. This chain joins TRBV7-9 and TRBJ2-5; D could derive from TRBD1 or TRBD2 (5 bases each). Germline loops: CDR1 SEHNR, CDR2 FQNEAQ (reference sequence). The CDR3 covers 16 residues. CDR3: CASSQGTGRFQETQYF. The CDR3 DNA reads TGTGCCAGCAGCCAGGGAACGGGACGGTTCCAAGAAACCCAGTACTTC.

V usage is TRBV6-1 and J usage is TRBJ2-2, with a weak D call TRBD2 (6 bases). V was trimmed by 1 base and J by 3 bases, leaving 6 bases between them. The CDR3 is made up of 14 amino acids. Germline lookup yields CDR1 MNHNS and CDR2 SASEGT. This CDR3 is CASSEGLDTGELFF. CDR3 bases: TGTGCCAGCAGTGAAGGACTAGACACCGGGGAGCTGTTTTTT.

The chain combines TRBV5-1 with TRBJ2-1; TRBD1 might be the D (6 bases). Per germline, CDR1 SGHRS and CDR2 YFSETQ. The CDR3 contains 17 residues. V lost 0 bases and J 2 bases, leaving 15 bases between the germline ends. In DNA, the CDR3 is TGCGCCAGCAGCTTGGAAGGAAGAACAGGGACCTACAATGAGCAGTTCTTC. It yields the protein CASSLEGRTGTYNEQFF.

This chain links TRBV27 with TRBJ2-7; D is undetermined. The ends were cut back, 3 bases at V and 6 bases at J, with 18 bases in the middle. Germline V gives CDR1 MNHEY, CDR2 SMNVEV (reference sequence). This CDR3 spans 15 amino acids. CDR3 residues: CASSFGLGPGAEQYF. CDR3 in DNA: TGTGCCAGCAGTTTCGGGTTAGGACCAGGAGCCGAGCAGTACTTC.